The clone carrying this T cell receptor beta chain showed up many times. Its antigen is not known. It was RNA transcripts that yielded the amplified TCR beta CDR3 regions. Initially, a first-round RT-PCR of the TCR CDR3 employed the HTBI primer set. Via MiXCR, TCRdb re-called the multiplex PCR reads, giving one row per CDR3 protein. The profile shows around 340,000 distinct CDR3 sequences, about 17% of them singletons. V lost 7 bases and J 3 bases, leaving 19 bases between the germline ends. Per the germline V gene, CDR1 is SNHLY and CDR2 is FYNNEI. CDR3 length equals 15 residues. This sample is drawn from a study of T cells in Graves' hyperthyroidism and ophthalmopathy. General study results and limits: In validation, the model predicted ophthalmopathy. These predictions came a median about 6.2 months before onset.

The sample comprised blood. The source of this sequence is a woman under 40 with Graves' hyperthyroidism that later progressed to Graves' ophthalmopathy. The chain carries TRBV2 and TRBJ2-7; D may be TRBD1 (5 bases). CDR3 coding DNA: TGTGCCAGCAAAAAAAACAGGCCACCCTACTACGAGCAGTACTTC. This translates into CASKKNRPPYYEQYF.